The T cell receptor beta chain under discussion was sequenced for a study of T cell repertoires in cytomegalovirus infection. TCRdb called the reads again in MiXCR, with one record for every CDR3 protein. The sample has some 180,000 distinct CDR3 sequences, 17% seen once. V lost 3 bases and J lost 9, with 9 bases in between. This CDR3 is built from 12 residues. Germline values: CDR1 MDHEN, CDR2 SYDVKM. There are a few counts of this clonotype. The rearrangement uses TRBV28 and TRBJ2-4, with D hard to call. The sequence derives from a human donor in good health (CMV status not recorded). Some clones in this sample may be carry-over from other donors' samples. The source material was CD8+ T cells from PBMCs. The CDR3 sequence: CASSFKASIQYF. The CDR3 coding sequence is TGTGCCAGCAGTTTTAAGGCAAGCATTCAGTACTTC.